This T cell receptor (beta chain) was recorded in a study of tumor-infiltrating lymphocytes in primary liver carcinoma. In the study overall: Both sexes were represented among patients, who were 30 to 69 years old. Lesions, classed as T1-T3 N0M0, spanned about 4.2 to 11 cm across.

Points from the study as a whole: Blood's top-250-clone fraction was significantly lower than that of tumors (p = 0.039).

A remark on this clonotype: Its target is not known. An end of the junction does not agree with germline; a read error may underlie this.

Scientists recovered RNA and DNA together from approximately 20-30 mg of unsorted bulk tissue. From 450 to 550 ng total RNA, TCR beta cDNA was generated with a primer in the constant region. For TCR beta, libraries were produced by three nested multiplex PCR rounds using slightly modified ARM-PCR. The first two PCR rounds used TRBV1-TRBV30 primers with a Cbeta primer, roughly 10 cycles each. One entry per CDR3 protein results from TCRdb running MiXCR on the multiplex PCR reads. The table shows roughly 23,000 distinct CDR3 sequences, with roughly three quarters occurring only once. The CDR3 totals 16 residues. Germline CDR1 reads LGHNA; CDR2 reads YSLEER.

J is TRBJ2-1 and V is TRBV4-3; D ambiguous. The clonotype was recovered from a man aged 40-55 years with primary liver carcinoma and hepatitis B virus infection. Material: liver tumor tissue from sampling region 1. Subset meaning: tumor region T1, superior pole. CDR3 nucleotide sequence: TGCGCCAGCAGACAAGATAGGGTAGACACCTACAATGAGCAATTCTTC. Its translation: CASRQDRVDTYNEQFF.